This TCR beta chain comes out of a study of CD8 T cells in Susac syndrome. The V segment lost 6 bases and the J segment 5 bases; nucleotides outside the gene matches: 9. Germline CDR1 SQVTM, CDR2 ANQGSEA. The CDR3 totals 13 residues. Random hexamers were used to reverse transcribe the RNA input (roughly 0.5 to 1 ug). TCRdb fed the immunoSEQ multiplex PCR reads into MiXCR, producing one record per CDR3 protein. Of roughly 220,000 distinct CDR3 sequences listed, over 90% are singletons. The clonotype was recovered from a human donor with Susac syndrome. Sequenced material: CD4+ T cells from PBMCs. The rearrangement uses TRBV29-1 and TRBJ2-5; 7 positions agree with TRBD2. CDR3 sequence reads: CSVDQSGVETQYF. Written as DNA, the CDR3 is TGCAGCGTAGATCAGAGCGGGGTGGAGACCCAGTACTTC. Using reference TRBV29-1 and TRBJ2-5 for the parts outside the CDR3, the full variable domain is SAVISQKPSRDICQRGTSLTIQCQVDSQVTMMFWYRQQPGQSLTLIATANQGSEATYESGFVIDKFPISRPNLTFSTLTVSNMSPEDSSIYLCSVDQSGVETQYFGPGTRLLVL.